This T cell receptor beta chain is drawn from a study of blood T cell repertoires in COVID-19. Study at large: Specimens from acute and convalescent COVID-19 originated in the United States, Italy and Spain. The analysed material was cDNA or gDNA that came from T cells, B-cell-depleted T cells, or PBMCs.

There are 13 residues in the CDR3. V gave up 4 bases and J gave up 2 bases, with 8 bases separating them. Germline V lookup: CDR1 ENHRY, CDR2 SYGVKD. How the authors handled the data: Reference gene primer amplification gave estimated nucleated cell counts. The method was immunoSEQ multiplex PCR; TCRdb's version includes in-frame clones alone and lacks a portion of them. The DNA was the basis for D and trimming; V, J and clone size are from that table. The sample shows 65,000 to 90,000 clones, more than 70% of them seen only once. Sequencing was done on a sample of peripheral blood. The chain couples TRBV10-3 to TRBJ1-2, with D hard to call. The receptor was derived from a woman of 80 years or more in a cohort sampled during active or convalescent COVID-19. CDR3 nucleotides: TGTGCCATCAGTGGAGACACCAACTATGGCTACACCTTC. This translates into CAISGDTNYGYTF.